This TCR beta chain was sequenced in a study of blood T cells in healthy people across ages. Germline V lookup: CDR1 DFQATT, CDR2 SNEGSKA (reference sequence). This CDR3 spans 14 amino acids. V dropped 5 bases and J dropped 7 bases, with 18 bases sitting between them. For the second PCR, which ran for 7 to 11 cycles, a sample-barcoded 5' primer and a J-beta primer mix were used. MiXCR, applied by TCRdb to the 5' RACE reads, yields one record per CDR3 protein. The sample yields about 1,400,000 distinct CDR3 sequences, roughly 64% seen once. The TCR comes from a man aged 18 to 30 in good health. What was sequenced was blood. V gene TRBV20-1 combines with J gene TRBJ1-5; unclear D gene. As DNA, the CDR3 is TGCAGTGCTCGCTCATCCGCCATCAGGCAGCCCCAGCATTTT. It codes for CSARSSAIRQPQHF.